This TCR beta chain was captured in a study of blood T cell repertoires in COVID-19. Study as a whole: COVID-19 samples from acute and convalescent phases originated in the United States, Italy and Spain.

Original handling: Estimation of nucleated cell counts relied on the amplification of reference gene primers. The protocol was immunoSEQ multiplex PCR, while the TCRdb copy is restricted to in-frame clones and leaves out a portion. That table furnishes V, J and clone size, whereas the DNA furnished D and trimming. The repertoire holds hundreds of thousands of clones, with around 84% as singletons. The CDR3 has 14 amino acids. V was trimmed by 1 base and J by 7 bases, leaving 11 bases between them. Per germline, CDR1 SGHDT and CDR2 YYEEEE. The chain couples TRBV5-6 to TRBJ2-2; D might be TRBD2 (6 bases). The receptor was derived from a man between 60 and 70 years old with acute or convalescent COVID-19. What was sequenced was peripheral blood. CDR3 protein: CASSLRGGHGELFF. For the CDR3, the DNA is TGTGCCAGCAGCTTGCGGGGAGGCCACGGGGAGCTGTTTTTT. Full variable domain (remainder filled in from reference TRBV5-6 and TRBJ2-2): DAGVTQSPTHLIKTRGQQVTLRCSPKSGHDTVSWYQQALGQGPQFIFQYYEEEERQRGNFPDRFSGHQFPNYSSELNVNALLLGDSALYLCASSLRGGHGELFFGEGSRLTVL.